This is a list of T cell receptor beta chains from one sample in a study of blood T cells in healthy people across ages. TCRdb redid the calling of the 5' RACE reads with MiXCR, one entry per CDR3 protein. Among 2 million or so distinct CDR3 sequences listed, 49% were seen once. The material sequenced was blood. Receptors originate from a woman aged 40 to 50 in good health. CDR3s include the opening cysteine and the closing phenylalanine or tryptophan. D genes are given only for firm matches.

V	J	D	CDR3
TRBV10-2	TRBJ1-6	-	CASSDTFSLHF
TRBV5-1	TRBJ2-5	TRBD2	CASSSSGGSETQYF
TRBV6-2/TRBV6-3	TRBJ2-3	-	CASSQRPLSTDTQYF
TRBV5-1	TRBJ2-1	TRBD2	CASMISGGAPDEQFF
TRBV7-2	TRBJ2-3	-	CASSHPGHLRRTDTQYF
TRBV7-8	-	-	CASSLFQGHEQYF
TRBV6-6	TRBJ2-7	-	CASSPQGGGYEQYF
TRBV7-2	TRBJ2-3	-	CASSLVLMAGTFTDTQYF
TRBV7-2	TRBJ2-1	-	CASSSRRWEQFF
TRBV25-1	TRBJ1-1	-	CASSAGLYGGENTEAFF
TRBV18	TRBJ1-1	-	CASSPVPMNTEAFF
TRBV7-7	-	-	CASSLYTTLQETQYF
TRBV29-1	TRBJ2-6	-	CSVEDGLGGANVLTF
TRBV20-1	TRBJ1-2	-	CSARDRGHLYGHTF
TRBV7-8	TRBJ2-7	-	CASSPPLGQEPYEQYF
TRBV6-5	TRBJ2-7	-	CASSWTEGPQYF
TRBV5-1	TRBJ2-1	-	CASSLEVGGLDEQFF
TRBV12-3/TRBV12-4	TRBJ2-7	TRBD1	CASSPRDRGSNEQYF
TRBV29-1	TRBJ1-2	-	CSVVVYPVQGSVGYTF
TRBV6-6	TRBJ2-1	-	CASRSGASSYNEQFF
TRBV7-2	TRBJ1-5	-	CASSPDYQPQHF
TRBV28	-	TRBD2	CASSSLSTSGGDYEQYF
TRBV27	TRBJ2-5	TRBD1	CASRDRGGIQYF
TRBV6-6	TRBJ1-2	-	CASSLRSGGYTF
TRBV3-1	TRBJ2-3	TRBD2	CASSQDRSGGDFSTDTQYF
TRBV10-2	TRBJ2-7	-	CASGAGDPYEQYF
TRBV12-3/TRBV12-4	TRBJ1-5	-	CACSAQGSQPQHF
TRBV7-9	TRBJ2-5	-	CASSLSGGSNEQYF
TRBV7-2	TRBJ2-1	TRBD2	CASRPPGLAINNEQFF
TRBV20-1	-	-	CSASWQGIDEQYF
TRBV18	TRBJ2-5	-	CASSPSELQETQYF
TRBV20-1	TRBJ2-3	TRBD2	CSAPGRLAGGDTQYF
TRBV5-4	-	TRBD1	CASSRAGQESVTQYF
TRBV15	TRBJ2-5	-	CATSRVRLPGETQYF
TRBV20-1	TRBJ2-3	-	CSAPIGNTDTQYF
TRBV7-2	TRBJ1-4	-	CASSLAGRGRDEKLFF
TRBV6-6	TRBJ2-1	-	CASISRGSYNEQFF
TRBV7-2	TRBJ2-3	-	CASSNRLSTDTQYF
TRBV4-2	TRBJ2-1	TRBD2	CASSQVSGLANNEQFF
TRBV7-2	TRBJ2-1	TRBD2	CASSLHTSGRTYNEQFF